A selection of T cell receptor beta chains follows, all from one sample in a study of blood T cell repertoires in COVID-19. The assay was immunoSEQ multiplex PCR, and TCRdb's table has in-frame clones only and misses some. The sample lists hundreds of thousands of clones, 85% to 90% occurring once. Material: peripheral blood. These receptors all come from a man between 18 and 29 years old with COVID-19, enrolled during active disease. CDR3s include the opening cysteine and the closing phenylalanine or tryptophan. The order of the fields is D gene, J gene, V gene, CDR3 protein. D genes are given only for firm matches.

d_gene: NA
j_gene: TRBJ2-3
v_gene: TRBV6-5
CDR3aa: CASTYGSSDTQYF

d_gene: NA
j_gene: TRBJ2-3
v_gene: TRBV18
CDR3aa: CASSPERQFASDTQYF

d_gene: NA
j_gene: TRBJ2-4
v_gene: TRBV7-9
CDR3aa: CASSLSTEDIQYF

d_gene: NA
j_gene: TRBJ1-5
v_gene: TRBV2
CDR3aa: CASRQGGQPQHF

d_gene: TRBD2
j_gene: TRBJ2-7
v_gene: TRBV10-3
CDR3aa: CAISEGGGLLDEQYF

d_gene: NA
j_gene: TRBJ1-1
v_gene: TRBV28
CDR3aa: CASIRGNTEAFF

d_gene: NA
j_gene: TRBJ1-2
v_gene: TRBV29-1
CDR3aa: CSVDEDANYGYTF

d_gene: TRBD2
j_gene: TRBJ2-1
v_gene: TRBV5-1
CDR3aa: CASSGLAAGDYEQFF

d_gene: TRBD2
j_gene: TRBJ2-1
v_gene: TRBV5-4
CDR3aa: CASRSGTSGSNEQFF

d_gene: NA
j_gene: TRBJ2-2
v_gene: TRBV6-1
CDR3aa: CASRGATGELFF

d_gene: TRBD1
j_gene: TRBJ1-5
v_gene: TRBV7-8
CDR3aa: CASSLGSVAGQVEQPQHF

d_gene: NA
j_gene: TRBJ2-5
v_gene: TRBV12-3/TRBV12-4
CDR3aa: CASSFVQQETQYF

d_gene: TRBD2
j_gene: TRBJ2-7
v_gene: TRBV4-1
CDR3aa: CASSQAGLAGARAIF

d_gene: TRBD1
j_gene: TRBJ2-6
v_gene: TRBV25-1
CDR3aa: CASSSLGQGSGANVLTF

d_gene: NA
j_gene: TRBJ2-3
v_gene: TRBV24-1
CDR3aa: CATSDLDLSSTDTQYF

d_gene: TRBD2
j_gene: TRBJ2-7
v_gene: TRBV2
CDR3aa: CASGRAGSDYEQYF

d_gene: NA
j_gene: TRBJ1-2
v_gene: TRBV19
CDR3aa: CASSIQRNYGYTF

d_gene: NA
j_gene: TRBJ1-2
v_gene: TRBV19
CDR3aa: CASRDTSGVGYTF

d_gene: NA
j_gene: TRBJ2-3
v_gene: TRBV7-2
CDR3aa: CASSLEEYTDTQYF

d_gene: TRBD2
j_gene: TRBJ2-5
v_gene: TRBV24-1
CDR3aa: CATSEPGLAGETQYF

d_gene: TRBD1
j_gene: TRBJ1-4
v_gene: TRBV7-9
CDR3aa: CASSSYRGVEEKLFF

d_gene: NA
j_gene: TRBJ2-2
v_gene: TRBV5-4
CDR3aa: CASSGSPGVGELFF

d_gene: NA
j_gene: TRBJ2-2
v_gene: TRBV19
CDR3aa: CASSITITGELFF

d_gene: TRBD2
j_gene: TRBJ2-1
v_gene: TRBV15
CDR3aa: CATSRVREWYEQFF

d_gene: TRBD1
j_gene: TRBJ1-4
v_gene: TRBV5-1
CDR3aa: CASSRDSYNEKLFF

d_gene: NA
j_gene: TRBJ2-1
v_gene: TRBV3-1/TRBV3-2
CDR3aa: CASSPQGHYNEQFF

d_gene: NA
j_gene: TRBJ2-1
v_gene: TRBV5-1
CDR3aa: CASSLGQVPPFGEQFF

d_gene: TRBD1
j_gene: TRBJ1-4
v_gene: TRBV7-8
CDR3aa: CASSRDRDEKLFF

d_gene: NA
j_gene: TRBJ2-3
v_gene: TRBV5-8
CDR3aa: CASGGAFADTQYF

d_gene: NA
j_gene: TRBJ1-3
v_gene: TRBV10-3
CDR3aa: CAISETPSGNTIYF

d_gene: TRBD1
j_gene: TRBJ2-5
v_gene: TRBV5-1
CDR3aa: CASSITGGLEETQYF

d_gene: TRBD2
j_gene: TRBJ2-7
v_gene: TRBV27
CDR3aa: CASSSGTSDYEQYF

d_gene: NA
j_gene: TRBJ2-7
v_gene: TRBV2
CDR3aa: CASSEEHPMAYEQYF

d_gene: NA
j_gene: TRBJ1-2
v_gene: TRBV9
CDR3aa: CASSVGGENYGYTF

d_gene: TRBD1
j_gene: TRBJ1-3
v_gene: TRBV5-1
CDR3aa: CASSLGTGGTGNTIYF

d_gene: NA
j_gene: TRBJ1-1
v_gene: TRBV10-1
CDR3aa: CASSNRRNTEAFF

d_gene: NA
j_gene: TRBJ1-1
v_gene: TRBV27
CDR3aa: CASRGGTEAFF

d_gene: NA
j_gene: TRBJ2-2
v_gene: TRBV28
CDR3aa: CASRALANTGELFF

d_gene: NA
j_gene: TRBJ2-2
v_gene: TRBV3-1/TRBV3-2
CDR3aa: CASSPLLELSGELFF

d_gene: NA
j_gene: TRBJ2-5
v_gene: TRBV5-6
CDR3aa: CASSSKRQARETQYF

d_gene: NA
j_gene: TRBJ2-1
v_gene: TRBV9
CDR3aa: CASSVAGSLYNEQFF

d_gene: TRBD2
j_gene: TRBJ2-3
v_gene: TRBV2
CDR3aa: CASSEGTSRGTDTQYF

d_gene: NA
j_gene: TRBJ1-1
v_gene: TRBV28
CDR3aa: CASVMSRGGITEAFF

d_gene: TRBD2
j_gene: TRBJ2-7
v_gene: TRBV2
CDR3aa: CASSVLAGELEQYF

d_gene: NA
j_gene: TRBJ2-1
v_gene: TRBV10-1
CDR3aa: CASSDEGGQFF

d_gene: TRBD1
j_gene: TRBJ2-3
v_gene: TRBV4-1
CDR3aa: CASSRPDRGKGTDTQYF

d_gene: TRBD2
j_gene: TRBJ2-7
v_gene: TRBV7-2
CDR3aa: CASSLIGLAGGKAYEQYF

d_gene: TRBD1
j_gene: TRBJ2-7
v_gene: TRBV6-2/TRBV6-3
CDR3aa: CASSYGTVYEQYF

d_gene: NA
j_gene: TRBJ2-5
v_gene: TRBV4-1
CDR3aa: CASSQAGLETQYF